This T cell receptor beta chain was retrieved from a study of untreated major depressive disorder. A word on this clone: Its antigen is still unknown.

For sex, age, current smoking status and body mass index, every depressed patient had a pairwise-matched non-depressed control. Roughly 30 ml of peripheral blood was collected per donor. TCRdb keeps only in-frame clones here, not all; method: immunoSEQ multiplex PCR. The data contain around 20,000 clones, roughly nine tenths of them singletons. The CDR3 has 16 residues. V was cut by 3 bases and J by 3 bases, with 17 bases left in between. Per germline, CDR1 KGHSH and CDR2 LQKENI. Findings of the study overall: Depressed patients' CD4+ T cells carried increased TRBV05-01 (Vbeta 5.1) usage versus control CD4+ T cells.

The sample taken for sequencing was CD4+ T cells from PBMCs. This clonotype was sampled from a woman in her thirties or forties in good health. The rearrangement links TRBV18 to TRBJ1-1, with D possibly being TRBD1 (5 bases). The CDR3 spells CASSPGRVIRDTEAFF. CDR3 coding DNA: TGTGCCAGCTCACCGGGACGAGTTATCAGGGACACTGAAGCTTTCTTT. Drawing the rest from reference TRBV18 and TRBJ1-1, the complete variable domain is NAGVMQNPRHLVRRRGQEARLRCSPMKGHSHVYWYRQLPEEGLKFMVYLQKENIIDESGMPKERFSAEFPKEGPSILRIQQVVRGDSAAYFCASSPGRVIRDTEAFFGQGTRLTVV.